A selection of T cell receptor beta chains follows, all from one sample in a study of shared clonotypes between healthy human individuals. The data were produced by immunoSEQ multiplex PCR, yet TCRdb's version contains in-frame clones alone and is incomplete. The sample includes 2 million to 2.5 million clones, 90% to 95% of them seen just once. The sequencing input was naive CD4+ T cells sorted from blood. These TCRs come from a young man in good health. The CDR3 runs from the conserved cysteine through the conserved F or W. A D gene is named only where the DNA matches it firmly. Size is omitted from some rows. Given values are once, few, many or a class for expanded clones.

CDR3nt: TGTGCCAGCACCCCACGGCGGCTTCAAGAGACCCAGTACTTC
CDR3aa: CASTPRRLQETQYF
j_gene: TRBJ2-5
v_gene: TRBV6-6
abundance: NA
d_gene: NA

CDR3nt: TGCGCCAGCAGCGGGGGCCAAAACACAGATACGCAGTATTTT
CDR3aa: CASSGGQNTDTQYF
j_gene: TRBJ2-3
v_gene: TRBV5-1
abundance: once
d_gene: NA

CDR3nt: TGTGCCAGCAGCAGATTAACAGGGGATCCTTCCTACGAGCAGTACTTC
CDR3aa: CASSRLTGDPSYEQYF
j_gene: TRBJ2-7
v_gene: TRBV5-6
abundance: once
d_gene: TRBD1

CDR3nt: TGTGCCAGCAGCACCCCTGGGACAGCTGACTGGAATGAGCAGTTCTTC
CDR3aa: CASSTPGTADWNEQFF
j_gene: TRBJ2-1
v_gene: TRBV11-2
abundance: NA
d_gene: TRBD1

CDR3nt: TGTGCCATCAGCTCCGGGACAGGGAGCTCCTACGAGCAGTACTTC
CDR3aa: CAISSGTGSSYEQYF
j_gene: TRBJ2-7
v_gene: TRBV10-3
abundance: NA
d_gene: TRBD1

CDR3nt: TGTGCCAGCAGCCCCAGGTCCCTTGCGACTGAAGCTTTCTTT
CDR3aa: CASSPRSLATEAFF
j_gene: TRBJ1-1
v_gene: TRBV9
abundance: NA
d_gene: NA

CDR3nt: TGTGCCAGTAGTATAGATACCGGGACTCGCTACAATGAGCAGTTCTTC
CDR3aa: CASSIDTGTRYNEQFF
j_gene: TRBJ2-1
v_gene: TRBV19
abundance: NA
d_gene: NA

CDR3nt: TGTGCCAGCAACTGGGGGCAGAACACTGAAGCTTTCTTT
CDR3aa: CASNWGQNTEAFF
j_gene: TRBJ1-1
v_gene: TRBV11-2
abundance: NA
d_gene: NA

CDR3nt: TGTGCCAGCTCACTAGGCAATCAGCCCCAGCATTTT
CDR3aa: CASSLGNQPQHF
j_gene: TRBJ1-5
v_gene: TRBV18
abundance: few
d_gene: NA

CDR3nt: TGTGCCAGCAGATCCGGACTAGCTCAAGTCAATGAGCAGTTCTTC
CDR3aa: CASRSGLAQVNEQFF
j_gene: TRBJ2-1
v_gene: TRBV6-5
abundance: NA
d_gene: TRBD2

CDR3nt: TGTGCCAGCTCACCAAGTGTGACTATGGGGGAGACCCAGTACTTC
CDR3aa: CASSPSVTMGETQYF
j_gene: TRBJ2-5
v_gene: TRBV18
abundance: NA
d_gene: NA

CDR3nt: TGTGCCAGCAGCTTAACCGGGACAGCTAGCACAGATACGCAGTATTTT
CDR3aa: CASSLTGTASTDTQYF
j_gene: TRBJ2-3
v_gene: TRBV7-2
abundance: NA
d_gene: TRBD1

CDR3nt: TGTGCCTGGAGTCTTTCTACCAGGTTCGAGGGTATCGGAAACACCATATATTTT
CDR3aa: CAWSLSTRFEGIGNTIYF
j_gene: TRBJ1-3
v_gene: TRBV30
abundance: NA
d_gene: NA

CDR3nt: TGTGCCAGCAGTAAAGACAGGGTGAACACTGAAGCTTTCTTT
CDR3aa: CASSKDRVNTEAFF
j_gene: TRBJ1-1
v_gene: TRBV6-5
abundance: once
d_gene: TRBD1

CDR3nt: TGTGCCAGCAGCTTAGCAGCCGGCGCGGGAGGGTATAATGAGCAGTTCTTC
CDR3aa: CASSLAAGAGGYNEQFF
j_gene: TRBJ2-1
v_gene: TRBV7-2
abundance: NA
d_gene: TRBD2

CDR3nt: TGTGCCAGCAGCCGATGGAGATGGACAGGGGAAGAGGATGAAGCTTTCTTT
CDR3aa: CASSRWRWTGEEDEAFF
j_gene: TRBJ1-1
v_gene: TRBV7-8
abundance: NA
d_gene: TRBD1

CDR3nt: TGTGCCAGCAGACCCACAGGGGGCAGGGAAAAACTGTTTTTT
CDR3aa: CASRPTGGREKLFF
j_gene: TRBJ1-4
v_gene: TRBV5-6
abundance: NA
d_gene: TRBD1

CDR3nt: TGTGCCAGCAACCCCCCCGGGACAGGGAAATACGAGCAGTACTTC
CDR3aa: CASNPPGTGKYEQYF
j_gene: TRBJ2-7
v_gene: TRBV28
abundance: NA
d_gene: TRBD1

CDR3nt: TGCGCCAGCAGCTCTGACAGGGGGCGCGGAAATGAAAAACTGTTTTTT
CDR3aa: CASSSDRGRGNEKLFF
j_gene: TRBJ1-4
v_gene: TRBV5-1
abundance: NA
d_gene: TRBD1

CDR3nt: TGTGCCAGCAGCCCACTAGCGGGGACAGATACGCAGTATTTT
CDR3aa: CASSPLAGTDTQYF
j_gene: TRBJ2-3
v_gene: TRBV7-9
abundance: NA
d_gene: TRBD2

CDR3nt: TGTGCCAGCAGCTTGGCAGGGGGGAACGAGCAGTACTTC
CDR3aa: CASSLAGGNEQYF
j_gene: TRBJ2-7
v_gene: TRBV7-9
abundance: NA
d_gene: NA

CDR3nt: TGTGCCAGCAGCTTATACGGACTAGGTACCTTCCATTGGGAGGGCGAGCAATACTTC
CDR3aa: CASSLYGLGTFHWEGEQYF
j_gene: TRBJ2-7
v_gene: TRBV7-2
abundance: NA
d_gene: TRBD2

CDR3nt: TGTGCCAGCATCCCGGGTCGAAGGTCGGGAGTGGGAACCGGGGAGCTGTTTTTT
CDR3aa: CASIPGRRSGVGTGELFF
j_gene: TRBJ2-2
v_gene: TRBV7-2
abundance: NA
d_gene: NA

CDR3nt: TGCGCCAGCAGGCCGGCAGTTATCGACTACGAGCAGTACTTC
CDR3aa: CASRPAVIDYEQYF
j_gene: TRBJ2-7
v_gene: TRBV5-1
abundance: NA
d_gene: NA

CDR3nt: TGTGCCACCAGCGAGCGGGCCTTGAATGAGCAGTTCTTC
CDR3aa: CATSERALNEQFF
j_gene: TRBJ2-1
v_gene: TRBV15
abundance: NA
d_gene: NA

CDR3nt: TGTGCCAGCACCGACGGGACAGGCCACTATGGCTACACCTTC
CDR3aa: CASTDGTGHYGYTF
j_gene: TRBJ1-2
v_gene: TRBV6-6
abundance: NA
d_gene: TRBD1

CDR3nt: TGCGCCAGCAGCCAAAGGGCAGGGAACAATCAGCCCCAGCATTTT
CDR3aa: CASSQRAGNNQPQHF
j_gene: TRBJ1-5
v_gene: TRBV4-1
abundance: NA
d_gene: NA

CDR3nt: TGCGCCAGCAGCCAAGCGCGAGGGGACAGCGTATATGGCTACACCTTC
CDR3aa: CASSQARGDSVYGYTF
j_gene: TRBJ1-2
v_gene: TRBV4-1
abundance: NA
d_gene: TRBD1

CDR3nt: TGCGCCAGCAGCTTGTTACCCGGACAGGGGGTGGGAGAAAAACTGTTTTTT
CDR3aa: CASSLLPGQGVGEKLFF
j_gene: TRBJ1-4
v_gene: TRBV5-1
abundance: NA
d_gene: TRBD1

CDR3nt: TGTGCCAGCAGTCTCGGGACAGGGACCCTCTCTGGAAACACCATATATTTT
CDR3aa: CASSLGTGTLSGNTIYF
j_gene: TRBJ1-3
v_gene: TRBV28
abundance: once
d_gene: TRBD1

CDR3nt: TGTGCCAGCAGTGAAGCGGGGGGAGGGACGAACACTGAAGCTTTCTTT
CDR3aa: CASSEAGGGTNTEAFF
j_gene: TRBJ1-1
v_gene: TRBV2
abundance: NA
d_gene: NA

CDR3nt: TGTGCCAGCAGCTTGTCAGGGTATGGCACAGATACGCAGTATTTT
CDR3aa: CASSLSGYGTDTQYF
j_gene: TRBJ2-3
v_gene: TRBV5-4
abundance: NA
d_gene: NA

CDR3nt: TGCGCCAGCAGCTTAATCGTCGGGGGCGCCTACGAGCAGTACTTC
CDR3aa: CASSLIVGGAYEQYF
j_gene: TRBJ2-7
v_gene: TRBV5-1
abundance: once
d_gene: NA

CDR3nt: TGTGCCAGCAGCGAACGGGATGCTTTGGGCAATCAGCCCCAGCATTTT
CDR3aa: CASSERDALGNQPQHF
j_gene: TRBJ1-5
v_gene: TRBV6-1
abundance: NA
d_gene: NA

CDR3nt: TGTGCCAGCACCCTAGCGGGATTAAGTGGCTACACCTTC
CDR3aa: CASTLAGLSGYTF
j_gene: TRBJ1-2
v_gene: TRBV6-1
abundance: NA
d_gene: NA

CDR3nt: TGCGCCAGCAGCCAAGGCCCCCTACGGGGTTTCCAAATACCATACGAGCAGTACTTC
CDR3aa: CASSQGPLRGFQIPYEQYF
j_gene: TRBJ2-7
v_gene: TRBV4-1
abundance: NA
d_gene: NA

CDR3nt: TGTGCCAGCAGCCAGGAGGGCACCTACGAGCAGTACTTC
CDR3aa: CASSQEGTYEQYF
j_gene: TRBJ2-7
v_gene: TRBV5-5
abundance: NA
d_gene: NA

CDR3nt: TGTGCCAGCAGTTACCTCGGACAGGGGGCTAAGGGGGAGCAGTACTTC
CDR3aa: CASSYLGQGAKGEQYF
j_gene: TRBJ2-7
v_gene: TRBV6-6
abundance: NA
d_gene: TRBD1

CDR3nt: TGTGCCTGGAGTAGAGGGTCTGGGACTGAAGCTTTCTTT
CDR3aa: CAWSRGSGTEAFF
j_gene: TRBJ1-1
v_gene: TRBV30
abundance: NA
d_gene: NA

CDR3nt: TGTGCCAGCAGTGAAGGGACTAGCGGGGTCAATGAGCAGTTCTTC
CDR3aa: CASSEGTSGVNEQFF
j_gene: TRBJ2-1
v_gene: TRBV2
abundance: NA
d_gene: TRBD2

CDR3nt: TGTGCCTGGAGCCTTGGGAGGACTAGCGGATACAATGAGCAGTTCTTC
CDR3aa: CAWSLGRTSGYNEQFF
j_gene: TRBJ2-1
v_gene: TRBV30
abundance: NA
d_gene: TRBD2

CDR3nt: TGTGCCAGCAGTCCTGGGACTAGCGGGCCTACCTACGAGCAGTACTTC
CDR3aa: CASSPGTSGPTYEQYF
j_gene: TRBJ2-7
v_gene: TRBV25-1
abundance: NA
d_gene: TRBD2

CDR3nt: TGTGCCCCACAGAAGCAGGTAGCTGAAGCTTTCTTT
CDR3aa: CAPQKQVAEAFF
j_gene: TRBJ1-1
v_gene: TRBV2
abundance: NA
d_gene: NA